Sequencing of this T cell receptor (beta chain) was carried out in a study of cytomegalovirus exposure and HLA in healthy donors. Study observations and caveats: For most TCR beta V segments, an earlier analysis put the productive rate at about 87% or about 30% of the time.

CDR1 and CDR2 (germline): SGHDT, YYEEEE. The CDR3 length is 14 residues. V was clipped by 1 base and J by 7 bases, with 11 bases between them. This clone was counted only a few times. Its antigen is unknown. Primers included in the PCR were 60 Vbeta and 13 Jbeta primers. Using immunoSEQ multiplex PCR, the repertoire was profiled, and TCRdb retains in-frame clones only, with some absent. The sample comprises about 110,000 clones, roughly 79% of which are singletons, and 7.7% rests with the top ten. The sequencing sample was made of PBMCs. The chain couples TRBV5-6 to TRBJ2-2; D perhaps matches TRBD2 (7 bases). The clonotype comes from a woman aged 45-60 years in good health and CMV-seropositive. CDR3 DNA: TGTGCCAGCAGCTTGAGGGGGGGCCACGGGGAGCTGTTTTTT. As protein: CASSLRGGHGELFF.